This paragraph reports one T cell receptor beta chain. Its antigen is still unknown. The CDR3 covers 18 residues. Trimming cost V 5 bases and J 6 bases; bases outside gene matches: 20. Germline CDR1 is SNHLY and CDR2 is FYNNEI. Measured with immunoSEQ multiplex PCR; TCRdb has only the in-frame clones, and not every one. The table shows about 650,000 clones, with roughly 95% occurring only once. Selected positively for CCR7 and CD45RO-negative, naive CD8 cells excluded terminally differentiated effector memory CD45RA+ cells. Each donor was a Caucasian adult residing in Nashville, Tennessee. The data originate from a study of shared clonotypes between healthy human individuals. Study in general: There were three CD4 naive, three CD4 memory, two CD8 naive and one CD8 memory plates per donor.

Study-level points and caveats: The authors expected sequencing depth to affect clonotype sharing among donors. Sample collection involved blood only; tissue repertoires are likely different.

The specimen sequenced was naive CD8+ T cells sorted from blood. The source of this sequence is a woman aged 25 to 39 in good health. The rearrangement links TRBV2 to TRBJ2-7; 9 nucleotides agree with TRBD2. For the CDR3, the DNA is TGTGCCAGCAGTACTCCTAAGGGTGTTAGCGGGGGAGCACGCGAGCAGTACTTC. Translating gives CASSTPKGVSGGAREQYF.